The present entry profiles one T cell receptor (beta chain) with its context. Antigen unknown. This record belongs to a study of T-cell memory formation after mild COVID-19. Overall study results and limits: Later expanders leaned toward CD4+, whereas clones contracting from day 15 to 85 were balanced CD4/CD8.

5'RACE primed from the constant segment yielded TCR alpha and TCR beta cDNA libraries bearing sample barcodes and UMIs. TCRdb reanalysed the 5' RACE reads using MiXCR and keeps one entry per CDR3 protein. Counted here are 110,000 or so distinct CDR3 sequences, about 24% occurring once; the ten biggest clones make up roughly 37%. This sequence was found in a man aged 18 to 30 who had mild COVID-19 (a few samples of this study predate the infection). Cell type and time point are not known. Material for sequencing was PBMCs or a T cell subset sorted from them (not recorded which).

DNA for the CDR3: TGTGCCAGCAGCCAAGGGGTAACTAATGAAAAACTGTTTTTT. Its translation is CASSQGVTNEKLFF. The V gene is TRBV12-3 or TRBV12-4, the J gene TRBJ1-4; the D gene is possibly TRBD1 (5 bases). Trimming left V 6 bases short and J 1 base short, with 9 bases between. The CDR3 sequence is 14 residues long.